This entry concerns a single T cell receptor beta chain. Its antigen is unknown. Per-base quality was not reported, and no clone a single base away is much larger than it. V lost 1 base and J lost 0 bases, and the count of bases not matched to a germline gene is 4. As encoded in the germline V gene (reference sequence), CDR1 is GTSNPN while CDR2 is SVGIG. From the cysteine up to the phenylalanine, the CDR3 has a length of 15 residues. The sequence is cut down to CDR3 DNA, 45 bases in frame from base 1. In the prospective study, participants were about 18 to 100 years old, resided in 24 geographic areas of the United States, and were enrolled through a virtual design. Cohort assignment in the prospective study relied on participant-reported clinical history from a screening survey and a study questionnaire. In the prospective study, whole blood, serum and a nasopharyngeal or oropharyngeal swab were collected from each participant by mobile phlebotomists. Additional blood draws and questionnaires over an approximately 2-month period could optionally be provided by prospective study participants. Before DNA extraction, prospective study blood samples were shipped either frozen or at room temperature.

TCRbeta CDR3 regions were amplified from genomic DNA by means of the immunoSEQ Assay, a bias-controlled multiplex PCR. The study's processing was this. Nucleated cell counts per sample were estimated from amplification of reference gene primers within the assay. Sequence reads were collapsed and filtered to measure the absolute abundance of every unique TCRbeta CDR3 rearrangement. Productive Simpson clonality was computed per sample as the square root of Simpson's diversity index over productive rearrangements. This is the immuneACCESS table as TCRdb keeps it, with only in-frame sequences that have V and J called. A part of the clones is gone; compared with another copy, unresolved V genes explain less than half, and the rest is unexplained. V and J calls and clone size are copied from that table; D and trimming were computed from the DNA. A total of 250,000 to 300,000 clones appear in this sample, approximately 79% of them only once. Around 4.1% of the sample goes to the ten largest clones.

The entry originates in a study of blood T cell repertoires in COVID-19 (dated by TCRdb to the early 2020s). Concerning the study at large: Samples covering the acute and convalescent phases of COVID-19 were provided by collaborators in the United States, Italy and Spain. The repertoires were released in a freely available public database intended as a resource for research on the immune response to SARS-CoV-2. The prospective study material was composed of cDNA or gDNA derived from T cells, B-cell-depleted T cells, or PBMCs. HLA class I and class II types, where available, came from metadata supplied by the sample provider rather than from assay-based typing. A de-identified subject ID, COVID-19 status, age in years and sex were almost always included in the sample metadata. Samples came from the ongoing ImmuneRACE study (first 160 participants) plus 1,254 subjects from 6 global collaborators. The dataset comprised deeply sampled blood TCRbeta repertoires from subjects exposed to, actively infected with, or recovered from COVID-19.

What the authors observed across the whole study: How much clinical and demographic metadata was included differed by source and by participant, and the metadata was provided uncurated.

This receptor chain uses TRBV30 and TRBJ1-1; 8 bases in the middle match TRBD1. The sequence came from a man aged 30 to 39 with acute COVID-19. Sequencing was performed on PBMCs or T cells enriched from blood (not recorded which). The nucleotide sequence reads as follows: TGTGCCTGGAGTGAAGCGGACAGGGTGAACACTGAAGCTTTCTTT. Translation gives CAWSEADRVNTEAFF.